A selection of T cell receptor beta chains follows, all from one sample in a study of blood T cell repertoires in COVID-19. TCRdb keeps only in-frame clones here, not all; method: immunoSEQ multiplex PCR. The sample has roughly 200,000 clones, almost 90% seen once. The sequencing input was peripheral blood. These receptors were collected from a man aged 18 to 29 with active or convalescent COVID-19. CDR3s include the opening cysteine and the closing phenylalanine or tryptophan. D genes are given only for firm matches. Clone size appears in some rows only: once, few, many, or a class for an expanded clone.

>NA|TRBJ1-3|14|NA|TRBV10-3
CAISDQVSGNTIYF
TGTGCCATCAGTGATCAGGTCTCTGGAAACACCATATATTTT
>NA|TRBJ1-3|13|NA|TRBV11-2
CASSPNVGNTIYF
TGTGCCAGCAGCCCTAATGTTGGAAACACCATATATTTT
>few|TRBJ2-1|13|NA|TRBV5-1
CASSLAVYNEQFF
TGCGCCAGCAGCTTGGCCGTCTACAATGAGCAGTTCTTC
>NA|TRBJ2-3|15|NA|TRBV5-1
CATSTERPGTDTQYF
TGCGCCACCAGTACCGAGCGACCCGGCACAGATACGCAGTATTTT
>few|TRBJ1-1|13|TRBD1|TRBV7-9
CASSGQGDTEAFF
TGTGCCAGCAGCGGACAGGGGGACACTGAAGCTTTCTTT
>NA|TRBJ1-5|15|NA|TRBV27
CASSLSSRGIQPQHF
TGTGCCAGCAGTTTATCGAGCAGGGGTATCCAGCCCCAGCATTTT
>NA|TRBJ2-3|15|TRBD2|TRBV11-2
CASSLAASGTDTQYF
TGTGCCAGCAGCTTAGCGGCTAGCGGGACAGATACGCAGTATTTT
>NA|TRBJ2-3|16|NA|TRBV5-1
CASSLVLAGSTDTQYF
TGCGCCAGCAGCTTGGTATTGGCAGGGAGCACAGATACGCAGTATTTT
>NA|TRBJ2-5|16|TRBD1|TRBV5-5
CASSLRIQGGRETQYF
TGTGCCAGCAGCCTGCGAATACAGGGGGGTCGCGAGACCCAGTACTTC
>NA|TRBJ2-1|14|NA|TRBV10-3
CAISELAGSGEQFF
TGTGCCATCAGTGAGTTGGCAGGGTCGGGCGAGCAGTTCTTC
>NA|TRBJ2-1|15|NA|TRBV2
CASSEASAGLHEQFF
TGTGCCAGCAGTGAAGCGTCTGCAGGCCTGCATGAGCAGTTCTTC
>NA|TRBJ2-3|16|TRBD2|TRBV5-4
CASATRTSGGLDTQYF
TGTGCCAGCGCAACTCGGACTAGCGGGGGCCTAGATACGCAGTATTTT